This TCR beta chain was sequenced during a study of blood T cell repertoires in COVID-19. The table came from immunoSEQ multiplex PCR; TCRdb's copy has only in-frame clones and leaves some out. In the table there are 150,000 to 200,000 clones, 75% to 90% of which are singletons. This CDR3 region has 13 residues. V was pared by 6 bases and J by 8 bases, with 7 bases of the junction left unmatched. The germline gives CDR1 MNHEY, CDR2 SMNVEV (reference sequence). What was sequenced was peripheral blood. V usage is TRBV27 and J usage is TRBJ1-2; 9 nucleotides align to TRBD1. This clonotype was obtained from a woman aged 55-70 years with acute or convalescent COVID-19. This chain's CDR3 is CASRLQGAQGYTF. CDR3 coding DNA: TGTGCCAGCAGACTACAGGGGGCGCAGGGCTACACCTTC.